The following is a T cell receptor beta chain sequence with its context. The target antigen is unknown. The data belong to a study of cytomegalovirus exposure and HLA in healthy donors. The PCR employed 60 Vbeta primers together with 13 Jbeta primers. In the authors' methods: The count from a later analysis was 65 million to 90 million unique TCR beta chains, around 11 million of them shared. The table came from immunoSEQ multiplex PCR; TCRdb's copy has only in-frame clones and leaves some out. V, J and clone size derive from that table, while D and trimming were established from the DNA sequence. The sample shows more than 110,000 clones, just over 70% of them seen only once. Trimming removed 7 bases from V and 4 bases from J, with 22 bases in between. Looked up from germline, CDR1 is SEHNR and CDR2 is FQNEAQ (reference sequence). The CDR3 has 16 amino acids. General study points: In a later analysis, a missense DCLRE1C variant was linked to TCR beta V- and J-gene trimming. Listed as cytomegalovirus-associated were over 150 TCR beta chains. Clonal expansion was found to be greater in HLA-associated TCR beta chains than in equally common others in a later analysis.

The chain employs TRBV7-9 and TRBJ2-5; D is possibly TRBD2 (6 bases). This receptor was obtained from a woman in her twenties or thirties in good health and CMV-seronegative. The specimen sequenced was PBMCs. The CDR3 nucleotides are TGTGCCAGCACCCCCTTGGGAGGTGTGATACGAGAGACCCAGTACTTC. It codes for CASTPLGGVIRETQYF.